This is a list of T cell receptor beta chains from one sample in a study of tumor-infiltrating lymphocytes in primary liver carcinoma. Each CDR3 protein gets one entry after TCRdb re-called the multiplex PCR reads with MiXCR. The table records some 190,000 distinct CDR3 sequences, around four fifths of them present only once. The sequencing input was tumor tissue from primary liver carcinoma. These receptors were collected from a man aged 40-49 years with primary liver carcinoma and hepatitis B virus infection. Both conserved end residues are part of each CDR3. The order of the fields is V gene, clone size, D gene, J gene, CDR3 protein, CDR3 DNA. The D gene is left open where the match is weak. Expanded clones are given a class, and other clones once, few, many or no size at all.

TRBV2	NA	NA	TRBJ2-3	CTSRPNIADTQYF	TGTACCAGCAGGCCCAATATCGCAGATACGCAGTACTTT
TRBV29-1	NA	TRBD2	TRBJ2-3	CSDEERKLEAGEVTDTQYF	TGCAGTGATGAAGAGCGAAAACTAGAAGCGGGAGAGGTCACAGATACGCAGTATTTT
TRBV12-3/TRBV12-4	NA	NA	TRBJ2-2	CASGRGTNYRELYF	TGTGCTAGCGGTAGGGGGACTAATTACCGGGAGCTGTATTTT
TRBV11-2	NA	TRBD2	TRBJ2-5	CASTRAGGQEIQYF	TGTGCCAGCACCCGAGCGGGAGGGCAAGAGATCCAGTACTTC
TRBV6-2/TRBV6-3	once	NA	TRBJ2-1	CASSYQLSNELFF	TGTGCCAGCAGTTACCAGTTGAGCAATGAGCTATTCTTC
TRBV20-1	NA	NA	TRBJ2-1	CSAREGTAVNEQFF	TGCAGTGCTAGAGAAGGGACTGCCGTTAATGAGCAGTTCTTC
TRBV7-8	NA	NA	TRBJ1-1	CAGSRLRNTEAFF	TGTGCCGGCAGCCGTCTGAGGAACACTGAAGCTTTCTTT
TRBV4-3	NA	NA	TRBJ2-1	CASSQDRTGIYYEQFF	TGCGCCAGCAGCCAAGATCGGACGGGCATCTACTATGAGCAGTTCTTC
TRBV4-3	NA	NA	TRBJ1-1	CPSSQGGNTEAFF	TGTCCCAGCAGCCAAGGGGGGAACACTGAAGCTTTCTTT
TRBV29-1	NA	NA	TRBJ2-4	CSVTDGWGNTQYF	TGCAGCGTTACGGACGGGTGGGGGAACACTCAGTACTTC
TRBV14	NA	NA	TRBJ2-1	CASSALVGWVNDEQFF	TGTGCCAGCAGTGCCTTAGTGGGATGGGTAAACGATGAGCAGTTCTTC
TRBV29-1	once	NA	TRBJ2-1	CTVGTPSSYNERFF	TGCACCGTCGGGACTCCGAGCTCCTACAATGAGCGGTTCTTC
TRBV10-1	NA	NA	TRBJ2-7	CARSPGGMIYEQYF	TGCGCCAGGAGTCCCGGGGGAATGATCTACGAACAGTACTTC
TRBV11-2	NA	NA	TRBJ2-7	CASSPWAYEQYF	TGTGCCAGCAGTCCGTGGGCCTACGAGCAGTACTTC
TRBV2	once	TRBD1	TRBJ2-2	CAKGTGVPGELFF	TGTGCCAAGGGGACAGGGGTTCCCGGGGAGCTGTTTTTT
TRBV5-1	NA	NA	TRBJ2-2	CASSFETGERNTGELFF	TGCGCCAGCAGCTTCGAAACTGGCGAGAGGAACACCGGGGAGCTGTTTTTT
TRBV19	NA	NA	TRBJ1-3	CASIDPSSGNTVYF	TGTGCCAGCATAGACCCAAGCTCTGGAAACACCGTATATTTT
TRBV12-3/TRBV12-4	once	NA	TRBJ2-7	CASSPRQVSYEQQF	TGTGCCAGCAGTCCCAGACAGGTCTCCTACGAGCAGCAGTTC
TRBV29-1	NA	NA	TRBJ2-3	CSTGASTDTQYF	TGCAGCACCGGCGCTAGCACAGATACACAGTATTTT
TRBV4-3	NA	NA	TRBJ2-1	CASSQDLRRAYYNDKFF	TGCGCCAGCAGCCAAGATCTTCGGAGGGCGTACTACAATGATAAGTTCTTC
TRBV4-3	NA	TRBD1	TRBJ1-6	CASSHLTGQGRSPVHF	TGCGCCAGCAGCCATCTAACTGGACAGGGTAGGTCACCCGTCCACTTT
TRBV2	NA	TRBD2	TRBJ2-1	CASSFSGRGNVQFF	TGTGCCAGCAGCTTTAGCGGGAGAGGCAATGTGCAGTTCTTC
TRBV6-2/TRBV6-3	NA	NA	TRBJ2-7	CASKLLQESYEQYF	TGTGCCAGCAAACTACTACAGGAGAGCTACGAGCAGTACTTC
TRBV12-3/TRBV12-4	NA	NA	TRBJ2-7	CASTPRTEIHEQYF	TGTGCCAGCACCCCCAGGACAGAAATACACGAGCAGTACTTC
TRBV4-3	once	NA	TRBJ1-6	CANSQGQLYNSPLHF	TGCGCCAACAGCCAAGGACAACTCTATAATTCACCCCTCCACTTT
TRBV11-1	NA	TRBD2	TRBJ2-4	CARSFPGTSVTKNIQYF	TGTGCCCGCAGCTTTCCCGGCACTAGCGTGACCAAAAACATTCAGTATTTC
TRBV5-1	NA	TRBD1	TRBJ2-1	CASSFYRGEQIF	TGCGCCAGCAGCTTCTACAGGGGCGAGCAGATCTTC
TRBV11-1	NA	TRBD2	TRBJ2-1	CASRAGGPNKQNF	TGTGCCAGCAGGGCGGGAGGGCCGAATAAGCAGAACTTC
TRBV4-3	NA	TRBD2	TRBJ2-1	CASTQDQASSGSAQLF	TGCGCCAGCACCCAAGACCAAGCTTCTAGCGGGAGTGCTCAGTTATTC
TRBV13	NA	NA	TRBJ1-3	CASSLARSYGNTIYF	TGTGCCAGCAGCTTAGCCCGGTCATATGGAAACACCATATATTTT
TRBV6-1	NA	TRBD1	TRBJ2-1	CASSVTGISYNEQFF	TGTGCGAGTAGCGTGACAGGGATCTCCTACAATGAGCAGTTCTTC
TRBV4-2	NA	NA	TRBJ2-6	CASRPGTTGANVLTF	TGTGCCAGTAGACCCGGGACGACTGGGGCCAACGTCCTGACTTTC
TRBV5-1	NA	NA	TRBJ2-6	CASSFGADITSGANVLTF	TGCGCCAGCAGCTTTGGGGCCGATATAACCTCTGGTGCCAACGTCCTGACTTTC
TRBV10-3	NA	NA	TRBJ1-2	CAISESTRLSAYGYTF	TGTGCCATCAGTGAGTCAACACGGTTATCAGCCTATGGCTACACCTTC
TRBV29-1	once	NA	TRBJ1-1	CSISQGSAEAFF	TGCAGCATATCTCAGGGCAGCGCTGAAGCTTTCTTT
TRBV12-3/TRBV12-4	NA	NA	TRBJ1-3	CASTRNSGNTIYF	TGTGCCAGCACCCGGAACTCTGGAAACACCATATATTTT
TRBV11-1	once	NA	TRBJ2-3	CARSSEGGSVGARTDTQYF	TGTGCCAGGAGCTCTGAGGGAGGCTCTGTTGGAGCCCGCACAGATACGCAGTATTTT
TRBV11-3	NA	NA	TRBJ2-1	CTSCLGVSNNERFF	TGTACCAGCTGCTTAGGGGTCAGCAACAATGAGCGGTTCTTC
TRBV11-2	NA	NA	TRBJ2-1	CASNPDGSSYNEQFF	TGTGCCAGCAACCCCGACGGGAGTTCCTACAATGAGCAATTCTTC
TRBV6-6	many	TRBD1	TRBJ1-4	CASSQGQQNEKLFF	TGTGCCAGCAGCCAGGGACAGCAAAATGAAAAACTGTTTTTT
TRBV11-1	NA	NA	TRBJ2-7	CGSSPDSNEQNF	TGTGGCAGCAGCCCAGACAGCAACGAGCAGAACTTC
TRBV29-1	NA	TRBD2	TRBJ2-5	CSVEFAGEGRTQYF	TGCAGCGTTGAATTCGCGGGAGAGGGGAGGACCCAGTACTTC